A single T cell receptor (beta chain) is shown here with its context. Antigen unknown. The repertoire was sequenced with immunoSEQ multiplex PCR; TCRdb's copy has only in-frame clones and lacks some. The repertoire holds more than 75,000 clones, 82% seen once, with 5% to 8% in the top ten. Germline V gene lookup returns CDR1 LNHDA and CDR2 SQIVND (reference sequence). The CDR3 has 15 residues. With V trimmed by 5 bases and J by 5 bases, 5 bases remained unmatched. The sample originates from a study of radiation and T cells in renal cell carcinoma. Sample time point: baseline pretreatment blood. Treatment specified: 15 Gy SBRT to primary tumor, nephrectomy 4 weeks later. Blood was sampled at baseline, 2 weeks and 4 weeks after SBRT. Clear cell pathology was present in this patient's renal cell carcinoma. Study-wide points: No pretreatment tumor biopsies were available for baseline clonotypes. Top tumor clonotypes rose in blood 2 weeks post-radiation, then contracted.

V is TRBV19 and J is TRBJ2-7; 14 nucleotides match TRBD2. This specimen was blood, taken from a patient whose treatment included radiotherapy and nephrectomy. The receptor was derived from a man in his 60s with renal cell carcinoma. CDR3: CASSPGTSGSDEQYF. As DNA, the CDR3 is TGTGCCAGTAGTCCTGGGACTAGCGGGAGCGACGAGCAGTACTTC.